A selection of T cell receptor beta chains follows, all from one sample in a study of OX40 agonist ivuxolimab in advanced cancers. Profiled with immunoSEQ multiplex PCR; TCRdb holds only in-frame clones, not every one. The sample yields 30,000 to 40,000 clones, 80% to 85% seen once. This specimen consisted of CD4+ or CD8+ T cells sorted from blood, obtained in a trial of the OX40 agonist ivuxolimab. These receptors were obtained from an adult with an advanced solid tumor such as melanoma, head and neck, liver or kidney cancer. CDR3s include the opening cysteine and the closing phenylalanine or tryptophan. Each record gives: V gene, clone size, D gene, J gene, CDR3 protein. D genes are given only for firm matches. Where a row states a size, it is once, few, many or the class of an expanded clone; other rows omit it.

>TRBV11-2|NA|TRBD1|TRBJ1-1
CASSWTGVDTEAFF
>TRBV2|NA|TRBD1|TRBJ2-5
CASSTGTGRKTQYF
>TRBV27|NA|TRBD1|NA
CASSPRPGTGVEQYF
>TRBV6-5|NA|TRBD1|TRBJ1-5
CASSPGQRSQPQHF
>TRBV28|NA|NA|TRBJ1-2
CASFRGDTYGYTF
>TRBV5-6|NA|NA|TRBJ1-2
CASRNRVGYGYTF
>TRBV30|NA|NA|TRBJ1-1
CAWSIGRVTEAFF
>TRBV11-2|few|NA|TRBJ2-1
CASGMEGRSYNEQFF
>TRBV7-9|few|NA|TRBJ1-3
CASRYSGATGNTIYF
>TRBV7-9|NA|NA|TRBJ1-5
CASSLDLHSNQPQHF
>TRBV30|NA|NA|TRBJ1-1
CADTVQDTEAFF
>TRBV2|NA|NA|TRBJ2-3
CASRVGHNTDTQYF
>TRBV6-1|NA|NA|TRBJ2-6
CASSEPGSGANVLTF
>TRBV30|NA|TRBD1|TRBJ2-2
CAWSGGQGSTGELFF
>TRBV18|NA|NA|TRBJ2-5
CASSRLEKVYQETQYF
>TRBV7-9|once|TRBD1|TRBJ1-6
CASSITGTVNSPLHF
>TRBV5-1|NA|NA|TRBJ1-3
CASSLRPDRGNTIYF
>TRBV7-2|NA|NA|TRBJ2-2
CASSLRMAGSELFF
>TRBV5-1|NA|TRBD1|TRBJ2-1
CASTEPGQGYNEQFF
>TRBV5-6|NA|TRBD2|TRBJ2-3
CASSSSGLAGGRGDTQYF
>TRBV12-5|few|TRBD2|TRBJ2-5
CASGTGTSEWETQYF
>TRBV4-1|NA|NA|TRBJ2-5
CASSQPTEQETQYF
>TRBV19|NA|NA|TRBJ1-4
CASSLRTDVEKLFF
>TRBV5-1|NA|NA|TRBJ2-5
CASSPRAGRVHTEQYF
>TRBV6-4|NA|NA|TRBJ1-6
CASSDSGHRNSPLHF
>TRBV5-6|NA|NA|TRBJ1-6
CASSIPGLNGSPLHF
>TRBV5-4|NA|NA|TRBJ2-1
CASSGVPFNEQFF
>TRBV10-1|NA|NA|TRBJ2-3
CASSEPGLDTQYF
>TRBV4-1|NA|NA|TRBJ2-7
CASSPVEGPYEQYF
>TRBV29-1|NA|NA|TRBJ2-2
CSVEPGTHTGELFF
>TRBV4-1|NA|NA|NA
CASSKGVFSGSYEQYF
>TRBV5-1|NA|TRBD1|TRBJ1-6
CASGTDYNSPLHF
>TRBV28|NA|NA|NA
CASRTVSSYEQYF
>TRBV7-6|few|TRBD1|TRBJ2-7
CASSYSLDRELEQYF
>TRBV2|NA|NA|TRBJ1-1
CASSGAGGFSEAFF
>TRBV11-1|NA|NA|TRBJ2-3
CASSSSAAGTDTQYF
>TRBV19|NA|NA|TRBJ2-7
CASSTLEAGKDEQYF
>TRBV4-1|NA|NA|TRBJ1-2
CASSQGSGTEYGYTF
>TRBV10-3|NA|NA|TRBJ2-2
CAISGQNTGELFF
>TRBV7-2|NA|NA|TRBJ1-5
CASSETNQPQHF
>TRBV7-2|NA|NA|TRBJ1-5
CASSLGDQPQHF
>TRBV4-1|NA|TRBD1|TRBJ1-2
CASSQEGQGSDGYTF
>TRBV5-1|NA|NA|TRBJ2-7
CASSLVVSPYEQYF
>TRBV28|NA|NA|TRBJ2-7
CASSYLYEQYF
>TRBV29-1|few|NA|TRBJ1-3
CSARGGAGSGNTIYF
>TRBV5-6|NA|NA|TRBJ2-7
CASSLGGYEQYF
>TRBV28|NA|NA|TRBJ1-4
CASSRGEGVGEKLFF
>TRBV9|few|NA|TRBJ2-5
CASSRDLKETQYF
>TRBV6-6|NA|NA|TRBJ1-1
CASSWQGSTEAFF